The 24 T cell receptor beta chains presented below share a single source sample, sequenced in a study of T cells expressing NK-cell markers. TCRdb re-called the 5' RACE reads and gives one entry per CDR3 protein, without DNA. This listing includes 200,000 to 300,000 distinct CDR3 sequences. The sample consisted of blood T cells: a sorted CD56 or NKG2C T cell subset, CD4+ or CD8+ T cells, or bulk PBMC T cells (not recorded which). Every receptor here comes from a woman between 18 and 75 years old in good health.

This chain links TRBV12-3 or TRBV12-4 with TRBJ2-3; TCRdb reports TRBD2, a call that lacks DNA to check it against. This CDR3 spans 15 amino acids. This CDR3 is CASSPQRGGPDTQYF.

This chain joins TRBV6-2 or TRBV6-3 and TRBJ1-1. Germline CDR1 is MNHEY and CDR2 is SVGEGT. The CDR3 has 13 amino acids. The CDR3 loop reads CASSYGRSTEAFF.

The rearrangement joins TRBV7-8 to TRBJ2-5. The CDR3 has 14 residues. CDR1 is SGHVS and CDR2 is FQNEAQ in the germline V gene. CDR3 amino acids: CASSLGLVQETQYF. The variable domain in full, completed from reference TRBV7-8 and TRBJ2-5, reads GAGVSQSPRYKVAKRGQDVALRCDPISGHVSLFWYQQALGQGPEFLTYFQNEAQLDKSGLPSDRFFAERPEGSVSTLKIQRTQQEDSAVYLCASSLGLVQETQYFGPGTRLLVL.

The genes are TRBV12-3 or TRBV12-4 and TRBJ2-1; the D call from TCRdb, TRBD2, cannot be confirmed without DNA. CDR3 length equals 16 residues. CDR3 sequence reads: CASSKGLAGGSNEQFF.

This chain uses TRBV12-3 or TRBV12-4 with TRBJ1-6. CDR3 length equals 11 residues. The CDR3 here is CASRENSPLHF.

The V and J genes are TRBV15 and TRBJ2-5. Germline assignment: CDR1 LNHNV and CDR2 YYDKDF (reference sequence). The CDR3 has 12 residues. CDR3 region: CATSESGETQYF.

The chain employs TRBV18 and TRBJ1-3. Germline V gene sequence: CDR1 KGHSH, CDR2 LQKENI. The CDR3 length is 18 residues. This chain's CDR3 is CASSRTSGEGKAGNTIYF.

The chain employs TRBV4-3 and TRBJ2-1. CDR1 is LGHNA and CDR2 is YSLEER in the germline V gene. The CDR3 has 13 amino acids. The CDR3 loop is CASSHRVYNEQFF.

The chain employs TRBV3-1 and TRBJ2-1; there is no DNA to check the TCRdb D call of TRBD1. In germline, CDR1 is LGHDT, CDR2 YNNKEL (reference sequence). The CDR3 consists of 14 residues. The CDR3: CASSLLTGAPFQFF.

This chain joins TRBV20-1 and TRBJ1-2. Germline lookup yields CDR1 DFQATT and CDR2 SNEGSKA (reference sequence). The CDR3 totals 14 residues. The CDR3 sequence: CSARSGTTAGGYTF.

The rearrangement links TRBV4-2 to TRBJ1-2; TCRdb returns TRBD1, unconfirmable since there is no DNA. The V gene's germline CDR1 is LGHNA and CDR2 YNFKEQ. The CDR3 runs to 15 residues. CDR3 amino acids: CASSQTGQGVYGYTF.

This chain uses TRBV10-3 with TRBJ2-5; TCRdb lists TRBD1, though no DNA is available to test this call. This CDR3 region has 14 residues. The germline CDR1 and CDR2 sequences are ENHRY and SYGVKD. This CDR3 is CATGVGTGQETQYF.

This chain links TRBV7-7 with TRBJ2-7; TCRdb picks TRBD1, but there is no DNA to check that call. The CDR3 runs to 15 residues. CDR1 is SSHAT and CDR2 is FNYEAQ in the germline V gene (reference sequence). The CDR3 loop reads CASSPGPASSYEQYF.

The CDR3 is CASSWGAVRQHTEAFF. The rearrangement uses TRBV5-6 and TRBJ1-1. Germline CDR1 SGHDT, CDR2 YYEEEE. The CDR3 spans 16 residues.

The rearrangement uses TRBV7-2 and TRBJ1-6. Germline assignment: CDR1 SGHTA and CDR2 FQGNSA. The CDR3 has 14 residues. The CDR3 loop reads CASSLSTANSPLHF. Combining the CDR3 with reference TRBV7-2 and TRBJ1-6 gives the whole variable domain GAGVSQSPSNKVTEKGKDVELRCDPISGHTALYWYRQSLGQGLEFLIYFQGNSAPDKSGLPSDRFSAERTGGSVSTLTIQRTQQEDSAVYLCASSLSTANSPLHFGNGTRLTVT.

This chain joins TRBV2 and TRBJ2-7; TCRdb names TRBD2, which stays unverified in the absence of DNA. CDR3 length equals 12 residues. From germline, CDR1 is SNHLY and CDR2 FYNNEI. CDR3 amino acids: CASRGTSSRQYF.

This sequence joins TRBV20-1 and TRBJ1-3. Germline CDR1 reads DFQATT; CDR2 reads SNEGSKA (reference sequence). CDR3 length equals 12 residues. The CDR3 reads CSAKGGGNTIYF.

The chain is built from TRBV10-3 and TRBJ2-3; absent DNA, TCRdb's TRBD1 call cannot be checked. In germline, CDR1 is ENHRY, CDR2 SYGVKD. The CDR3 length is 14 residues. This CDR3 is CATSEGVVADTQYF.

V and J are TRBV24-1 and TRBJ1-1; TCRdb's D call of TRBD1 is untestable without DNA. Germline V gene data show CDR1 as KGHDR and CDR2 as SFDVKD. The CDR3 is made up of 15 amino acids. CDR3: CATRAGGPRNTEAFF.

The V and J genes are TRBV11-2 and TRBJ1-2; the D call from TCRdb, TRBD1, cannot be confirmed without DNA. CDR1 is SGHAT and CDR2 is FQNNGV in the germline V gene. The CDR3 runs to 18 residues. The CDR3 sequence: CASSFIGGNGGGKNGYTF.

The J gene is TRBJ1-1, the V gene TRBV28; the D call of TRBD1 rests on TCRdb alone, since no DNA is present to check it. The CDR3 has 15 amino acids. Germline V lookup: CDR1 MDHEN, CDR2 SYDVKM. The chain's CDR3 is CASYPGTGVDTEAFF.

The chain combines TRBV12-3 or TRBV12-4 with TRBJ2-3; TCRdb names TRBD2, which stays unverified in the absence of DNA. The CDR3 runs to 15 residues. This CDR3 reads CASSSTGTKTDTQYF.

The chain has TRBV27 and TRBJ2-2; TCRdb lists TRBD1, though no DNA is available to test this call. The germline V gene encodes CDR1 MNHEY and CDR2 SMNVEV (reference sequence). The CDR3 spans 13 residues. The chain's CDR3 is CASNTGVTGELFF.

The chain couples TRBV3-1 to TRBJ2-5; TCRdb selects TRBD1, and the lack of DNA leaves this call unchecked. Germline CDR1 LGHDT, CDR2 YNNKEL (reference sequence). The CDR3 runs 15 residues. The CDR3 loop reads CASSQVRTGGETQYF.